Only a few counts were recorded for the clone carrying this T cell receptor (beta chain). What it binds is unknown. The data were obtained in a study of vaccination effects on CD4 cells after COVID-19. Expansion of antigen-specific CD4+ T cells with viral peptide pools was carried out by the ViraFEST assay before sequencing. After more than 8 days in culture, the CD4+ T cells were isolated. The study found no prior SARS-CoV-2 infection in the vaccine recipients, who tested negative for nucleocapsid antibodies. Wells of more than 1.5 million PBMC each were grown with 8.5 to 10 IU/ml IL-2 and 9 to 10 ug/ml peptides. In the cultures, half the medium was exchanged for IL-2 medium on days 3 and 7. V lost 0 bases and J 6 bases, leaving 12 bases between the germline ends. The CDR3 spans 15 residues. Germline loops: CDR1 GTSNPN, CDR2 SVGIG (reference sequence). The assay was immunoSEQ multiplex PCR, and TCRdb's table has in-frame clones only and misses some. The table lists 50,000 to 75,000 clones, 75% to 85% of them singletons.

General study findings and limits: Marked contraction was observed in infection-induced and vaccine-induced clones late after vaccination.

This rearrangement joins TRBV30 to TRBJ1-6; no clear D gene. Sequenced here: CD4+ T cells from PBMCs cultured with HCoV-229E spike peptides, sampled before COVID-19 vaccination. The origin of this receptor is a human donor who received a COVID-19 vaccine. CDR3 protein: CAWSVHPTSNSPLHF. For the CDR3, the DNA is TGTGCCTGGAGTGTACACCCTACTTCTAATTCACCCCTCCACTTT. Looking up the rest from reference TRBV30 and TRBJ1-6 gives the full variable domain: SQTIHQWPATLVQPVGSPLSLECTVEGTSNPNLYWYRQAAGRGLQLLFYSVGIGQISSEVPQNLSASRPQDRQFILSSKKLLLSDSGFYLCAWSVHPTSNSPLHFGNGTRLTVT.